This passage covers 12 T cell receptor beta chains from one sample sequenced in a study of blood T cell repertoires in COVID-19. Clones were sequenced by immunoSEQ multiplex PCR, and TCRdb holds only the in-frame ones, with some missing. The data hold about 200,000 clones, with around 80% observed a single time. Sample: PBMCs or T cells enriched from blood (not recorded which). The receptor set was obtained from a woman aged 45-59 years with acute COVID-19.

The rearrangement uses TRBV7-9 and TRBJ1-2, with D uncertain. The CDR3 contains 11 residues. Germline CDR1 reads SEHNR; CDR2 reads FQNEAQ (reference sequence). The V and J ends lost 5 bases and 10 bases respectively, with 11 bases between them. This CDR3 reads CASSPASHYTF. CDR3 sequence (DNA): TGTGCCAGCAGCCCCGCCTCACACTACACCTTC.

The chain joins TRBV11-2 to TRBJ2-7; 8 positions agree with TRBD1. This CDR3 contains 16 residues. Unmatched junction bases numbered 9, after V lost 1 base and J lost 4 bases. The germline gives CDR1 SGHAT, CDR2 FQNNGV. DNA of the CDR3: TGTGCCAGCAGCTTAGCCCCGACAGGGGCGAGGTACGAGCAGTACGTC. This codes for CASSLAPTGARYEQYV.

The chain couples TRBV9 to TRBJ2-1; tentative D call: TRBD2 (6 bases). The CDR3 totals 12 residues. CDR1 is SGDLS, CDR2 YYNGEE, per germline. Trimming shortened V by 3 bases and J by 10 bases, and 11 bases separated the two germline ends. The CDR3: CASSGGLPEQFF. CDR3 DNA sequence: TGTGCCAGCAGCGGCGGACTACCCGAGCAGTTCTTC.

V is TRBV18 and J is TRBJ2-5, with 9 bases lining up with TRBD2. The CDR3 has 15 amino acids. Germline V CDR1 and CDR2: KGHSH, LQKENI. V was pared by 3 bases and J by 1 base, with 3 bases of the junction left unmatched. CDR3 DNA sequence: TGTGCCAGCTCACCTTGGCGGGGGGGCCAAGAGACCCAGTACTTC. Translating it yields CASSPWRGGQETQYF.

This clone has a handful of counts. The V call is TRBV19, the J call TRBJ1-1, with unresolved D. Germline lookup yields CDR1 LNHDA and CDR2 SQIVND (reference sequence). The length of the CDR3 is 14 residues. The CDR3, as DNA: TGTGTGACATACAATTACCTGAACCCGAATGAAGCTTTCTTT. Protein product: CVTYNYLNPNEAFF.

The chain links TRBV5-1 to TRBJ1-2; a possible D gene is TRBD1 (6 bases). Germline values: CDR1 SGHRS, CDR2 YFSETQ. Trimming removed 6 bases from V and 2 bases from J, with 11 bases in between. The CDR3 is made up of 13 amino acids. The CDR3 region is CASTKGGNYGYTF. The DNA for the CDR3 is TGCGCCAGCACAAAGGGGGGGAACTATGGCTACACCTTC. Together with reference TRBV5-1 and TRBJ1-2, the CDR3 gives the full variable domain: KAGVTQTPRYLIKTRGQQVTLSCSPISGHRSVSWYQQTPGQGLQFLFEYFSETQRNKGNFPGRFSGRQFSNSRSEMNVSTLELGDSALYLCASTKGGNYGYTFGSGTRLTVV.

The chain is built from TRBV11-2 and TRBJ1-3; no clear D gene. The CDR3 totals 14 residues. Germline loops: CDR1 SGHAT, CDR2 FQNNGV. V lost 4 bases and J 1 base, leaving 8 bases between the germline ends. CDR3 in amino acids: CASSYEGSGNTIYF. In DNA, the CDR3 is TGTGCCAGCAGCTATGAGGGTTCTGGAAACACCATATATTTT.

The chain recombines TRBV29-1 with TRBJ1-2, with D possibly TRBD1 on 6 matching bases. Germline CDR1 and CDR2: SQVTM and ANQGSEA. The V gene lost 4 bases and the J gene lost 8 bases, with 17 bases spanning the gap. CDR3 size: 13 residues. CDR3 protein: CSVVGGDGQGYTF. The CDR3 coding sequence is TGCAGCGTTGTAGGGGGGGATGGTCAGGGCTACACCTTC.

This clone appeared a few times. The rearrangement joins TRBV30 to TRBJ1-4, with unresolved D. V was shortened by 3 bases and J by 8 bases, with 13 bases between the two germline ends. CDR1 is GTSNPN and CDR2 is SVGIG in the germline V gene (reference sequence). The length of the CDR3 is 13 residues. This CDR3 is CAWRANLWEKLFF. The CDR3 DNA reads TGTGCCTGGAGGGCAAACCTGTGGGAAAAACTGTTTTTT.

The CDR3 reads CASANAGGPTGELFF. In nucleotides, the CDR3 is TGTGCCAGCGCTAATGCCGGGGGACCCACCGGGGAGCTGTTTTTT. The V and J genes are TRBV7-7 and TRBJ2-2; maybe TRBD2 (6 bases). V was trimmed by 8 bases and J by 4 bases, leaving 17 bases between them. Per germline, CDR1 SSHAT and CDR2 FNYEAQ (reference sequence). This CDR3 contains 15 residues.

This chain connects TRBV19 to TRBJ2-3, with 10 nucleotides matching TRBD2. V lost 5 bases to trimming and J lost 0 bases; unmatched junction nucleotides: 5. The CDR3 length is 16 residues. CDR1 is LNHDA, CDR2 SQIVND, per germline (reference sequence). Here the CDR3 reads CASSPTSGASTDTQYF. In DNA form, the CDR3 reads TGTGCCAGTAGTCCTACTAGCGGGGCTAGCACAGATACGCAGTATTTT.

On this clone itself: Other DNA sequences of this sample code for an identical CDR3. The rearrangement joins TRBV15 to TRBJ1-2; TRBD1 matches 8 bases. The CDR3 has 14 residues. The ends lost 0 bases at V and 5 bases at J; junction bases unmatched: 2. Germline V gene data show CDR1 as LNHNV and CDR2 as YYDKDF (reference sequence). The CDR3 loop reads CATSRDRTGYGYTF. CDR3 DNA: TGTGCCACCAGCAGAGATAGGACAGGGTATGGCTACACCTTC.